This TCR beta chain is from a study of T cell repertoires in cytomegalovirus infection. In its sample, this clonotype was seen a few times. Its antigen is unidentified. Trimming took off 1 base at V and 4 bases at J, with 9 bases between the two ends. The CDR3 spans 13 residues. Per the germline V gene, CDR1 is SGHDT and CDR2 is YYEEEE. TCRdb reprocessed the reads via MiXCR and lists one record per CDR3 protein. The sample includes about a million distinct CDR3 sequences, approximately 31% seen only once; the top ten take more than 13%. Sequenced here: cultured CD8+ T cells from PBMCs, sampled from culture after CMV antigen stimulation. The V gene is TRBV5-6, the J gene TRBJ2-7; TRBD1 is a possible D gene (6 bases). This clonotype was sampled from a human donor in good health (CMV status not recorded). Some clones in this sample may be carry-over from other donors' samples. The CDR3 loop reads CASSLSGQYEQYV. In DNA, the CDR3 is TGTGCCAGCAGCTTGTCCGGACAGTACGAGCAGTACGTC.